Below, 20 T cell receptor beta chains from the same sample are listed, as sequenced in a study of monozygotic twins with inflammatory bowel disease. TCRdb re-called the 5' RACE reads and gives one entry per CDR3 protein, without DNA. Recorded for this sample: 400,000 to 500,000 distinct CDR3 sequences. The sequencing sample was made of blood. The receptors originated from a human donor with ulcerative colitis or Crohn's disease, or a healthy co-twin of an affected twin (not recorded which).

The chain employs TRBV7-9 and TRBJ2-1. CDR1 is SEHNR and CDR2 is FQNEAQ in the germline V gene (reference sequence). This CDR3 contains 14 residues. The CDR3 is CASIDTIRDNEQFF.

The chain combines TRBV7-2 with TRBJ1-1; TCRdb selects TRBD1, and the lack of DNA leaves this call unchecked. Germline CDR1 is SGHTA and CDR2 is FQGNSA. CDR3 length: 14 residues. The CDR3 sequence is CASSEQGARTEAFF.

The rearrangement joins TRBV7-9 to TRBJ2-3; the D call of TRBD1 rests on TCRdb alone, since no DNA is present to check it. Germline-derived CDR1 and CDR2 are SEHNR and FQNEAQ (reference sequence). This CDR3 is built from 16 residues. CDR3 sequence: CASSSPGGAETDTQYF.

V gene TRBV10-3 combines with J gene TRBJ2-1; there is no DNA to check the TCRdb D call of TRBD2. CDR1 and CDR2 (germline): ENHRY, SYGVKD. This CDR3 spans 15 amino acids. The CDR3: CAISGGIAGDGPWFF.

The V and J genes are TRBV27 and TRBJ2-1. The germline V gene encodes CDR1 MNHEY and CDR2 SMNVEV (reference sequence). This CDR3 has 16 residues. The CDR3 spells CASGLNRESSYNEQFF.

The chain employs TRBV7-2 and TRBJ2-7; the D gene TCRdb calls, TRBD1, cannot be checked with no DNA. CDR1 and CDR2 from the germline V gene are SGHTA and FQGNSA. The CDR3 loop spans 14 amino acids. CDR3 region: CASSWSGGSYEQYF.

V usage is TRBV7-3 and J usage is TRBJ2-5; the TCRdb call, TRBD2, lacks DNA for checking. Looked up from germline, CDR1 is SGHTA and CDR2 is FQGTGA. CDR3 length: 15 amino acids. CDR3 protein: CASSELGTSGETQYF.

The chain links TRBV6-2 or TRBV6-3 to TRBJ2-7; TCRdb returns TRBD1, unconfirmable since there is no DNA. Germline values: CDR1 MNHEY, CDR2 SVGEGT. There are 15 residues in the CDR3. This CDR3 reads CASTRQGGKDYEQYF.

The chain carries TRBV5-1 and TRBJ1-1. The CDR3 extends over 13 amino acids. CDR1 is SGHRS, CDR2 YFSETQ, per germline. The CDR3 reads CASSLGQRAEAFF.

The J gene is TRBJ1-2, the V gene TRBV30; TCRdb's D call of TRBD1 is untestable without DNA. The CDR3 totals 15 residues. Germline V gives CDR1 GTSNPN, CDR2 SVGIG (reference sequence). CDR3: CAWTRTGGFVYGYTF. Full variable domain (missing parts from reference TRBV30 and TRBJ1-2): SQTIHQWPATLVQPVGSPLSLECTVEGTSNPNLYWYRQAAGRGLQLLFYSVGIGQISSEVPQNLSASRPQDRQFILSSKKLLLSDSGFYLCAWTRTGGFVYGYTFGSGTRLTVV.

The V gene is TRBV19, the J gene TRBJ2-7; TCRdb proposes TRBD1, but this gene call is untestable without DNA. Germline V lookup: CDR1 LNHDA, CDR2 SQIVND (reference sequence). This CDR3 region has 15 residues. CDR3 loop: CASSTTGAISYEQYF.

V gene TRBV5-1 combines with J gene TRBJ2-3; TCRdb lists TRBD2, though no DNA is available to test this call. Germline V gene data show CDR1 as SGHRS and CDR2 as YFSETQ. CDR3 length equals 15 residues. CDR3 sequence: CASSLGPTGEDTQYF.

The V and J genes are TRBV6-2 or TRBV6-3 and TRBJ2-6. The germline V gene encodes CDR1 MNHEY and CDR2 SVGEGT. The CDR3 is 16 amino acids. This CDR3 reads CASSPIGGLGANVLTF.

J is TRBJ2-7 and V is TRBV5-1; TCRdb calls TRBD2, which cannot be checked without DNA. CDR1 and CDR2 from the germline V gene are SGHRS and YFSETQ. The CDR3 runs 15 residues. The CDR3 reads CASSSRDSDSYEQYF.

CDR3 loop: CASSRKGGSSYNEQFF. The chain is built from TRBV7-2 and TRBJ2-1. The germline V gene has CDR1 SGHTA and CDR2 FQGNSA. The CDR3 totals 16 residues.

The CDR3 sequence: CASSSLIVGVTDTQYF. The V call is TRBV13, the J call TRBJ2-3. The CDR3 is 16 residues long. CDR1 and CDR2 from the germline V gene are PRHDT and FYEKMQ (reference sequence). The whole variable domain, remainder taken from reference TRBV13 and TRBJ2-3, is AAGVIQSPRHLIKEKRETATLKCYPIPRHDTVYWYQQGPGQDPQFLISFYEKMQSDKGSIPDRFSAQQFSDYHSELNMSSLELGDSALYFCASSSLIVGVTDTQYFGPGTRLTVL.

The rearrangement joins TRBV1 to TRBJ1-6. TRBV1 is tagged as a pseudogene. The CDR3 has 14 amino acids. The CDR3 loop reads CTSSQGSIESPLHF.

The chain uses TRBV19 and TRBJ1-1. The CDR3 has 16 amino acids. In germline, CDR1 is LNHDA, CDR2 SQIVND (reference sequence). CDR3 residues: CASSMRQGRGDTEAFF.

V usage is TRBV4-2 and J usage is TRBJ1-2; TCRdb indicates TRBD1, and absent DNA this call remains unverified. Germline values: CDR1 LGHNA, CDR2 YNFKEQ. This CDR3 is built from 13 residues. The CDR3 sequence: CASSQGQGYDYTF.

This chain uses TRBV5-1 with TRBJ1-2; checking the TCRdb D call of TRBD1 is not possible without DNA. This CDR3 comprises 18 residues. Germline-derived CDR1 and CDR2 are SGHRS and YFSETQ. This chain's CDR3 is CASSLARQGRIAQGGYTF.